Described below is a single TCR beta chain sequence and its context. Its antigen is unidentified. The record originates from a study of human T cells and chemical hapten exposure. As for the study in general: Sensitizing treatment utilized 2% DPC over a roughly 2 cm by roughly 2 cm portion of upper inner arm skin.

Time point given: patch test 3, about 24 weeks after DPC sensitization. Treatment in this sample: therapeutic diphenylcyclopropenone sensitization with weekly scalp DPC. Every donor had alopecia and was 18 to 70 years old; all were suitable for DPC. Individual cDNA molecules each carried unique molecular identifiers attached by the library. Each CDR3 protein gets one entry after TCRdb re-called the RACE reads with MiXCR. The repertoire holds around 150,000 distinct CDR3 sequences, with roughly 26% as singletons. Study-level findings and limits: The formation of large CDR3 similarity clusters by expanded TCRs significantly exceeded that of controls.

The sequence derives from a woman aged 18 to 35 with alopecia areata. Some clones in this sample may be carry-over from other donors' samples. Sequencing was performed on whole blood, taken in connection with sensitization to the hapten diphenylcyclopropenone (DPC).

DNA for the CDR3: TGTGCCAGCAGCCAATTTCGGGGCCGCTACAATGAGCAGTTCTTC. Its protein is CASSQFRGRYNEQFF. The genes are TRBV3-1 and TRBJ2-1; D assignment may be TRBD1 or TRBD2 (5 bases each). The V and J ends lost 2 bases and 3 bases respectively, with 11 bases between them. The CDR3 has 15 amino acids. The germline V gene encodes CDR1 LGHDT and CDR2 YNNKEL (reference sequence).